This T cell receptor beta chain was documented in a study of Ad26.COV2.S vaccination and SARS-CoV-2 variants. Study as a whole: A participant enrolled in the COV1001 Ad26.COV2.S trial arm provided the sample. Ad26.COV2.S was injected intramuscularly once or twice, 56 days apart.

Findings and limits, study-wide: Recipients given vaccine exceeded placebo recipients in spike-specific TCR breadth.

The data were produced by immunoSEQ multiplex PCR, yet TCRdb's version contains in-frame clones alone and is incomplete. The table includes about 330,000 clones, 90% detected once. With respect to this clone: Its antigen is still unknown.

The CDR3 length is 14 residues. The ends were cut back, 0 bases at V and 6 bases at J, with 11 bases in the middle. Germline V CDR1 and CDR2: WSHSY, SAAADI. Treatment reported: roughly 19 received Ad26.COV2.S at low or high dose, single or two shots; about 5 received placebo; per-sample allocation not given. Day 63 after the first vaccine or placebo injection was the time point for sampling. This adult donor, from Boston, was 18-55 years old. The receptor's source is a person between 18 and 59 years old who received the Ad26.COV2.S COVID-19 vaccine or a placebo. This chain uses TRBV10-2 with TRBJ1-2; no clear D. The specimen was peripheral blood, collected in a trial of Ad26.COV2.S vaccine versus placebo. The CDR3 is CASSESSAVDGYTF. The CDR3 bases are TGCGCCAGCAGTGAGTCGTCGGCAGTCGATGGCTACACCTTC.